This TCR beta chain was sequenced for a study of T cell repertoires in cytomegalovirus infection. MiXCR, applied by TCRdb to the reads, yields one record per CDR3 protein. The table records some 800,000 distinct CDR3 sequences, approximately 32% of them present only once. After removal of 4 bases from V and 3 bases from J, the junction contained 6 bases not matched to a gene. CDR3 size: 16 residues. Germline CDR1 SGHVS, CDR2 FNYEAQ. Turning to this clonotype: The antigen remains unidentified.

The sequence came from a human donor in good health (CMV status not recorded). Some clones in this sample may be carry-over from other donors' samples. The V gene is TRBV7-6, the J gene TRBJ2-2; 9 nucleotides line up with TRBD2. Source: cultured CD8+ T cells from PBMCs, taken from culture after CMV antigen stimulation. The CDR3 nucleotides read TGTGCCAGCAGCTCTTTAGCGGGGGCCTACACCGGGGAGCTGTTTTTT. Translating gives CASSSLAGAYTGELFF.